What follows are 12 T cell receptor beta chains derived from one specimen sequenced in a study of early T cells in non-severe SARS-CoV-2 infection. TCRdb recomputed calls from the 5' RACE reads with MiXCR, one row per CDR3 protein. The sample contains fewer than 75,000 distinct CDR3 sequences, more than 15% of which appear only once. The sequences come from whole blood, collected at baseline. These receptors originate from an adult who was a healthcare worker with PCR-confirmed SARS-CoV-2 infection or an uninfected control (not recorded which).

This clonotype showed up just a few times. The chain carries TRBV3-1 and TRBJ1-1, with 9 bases aligning to TRBD1. The CDR3 covers 12 residues. In germline, CDR1 is LGHDT, CDR2 YNNKEL (reference sequence). V was pared by 5 bases and J by 10 bases, with 5 bases of the junction left unmatched. CDR3 amino acids: CASSGTGRSAFF. CDR3 nucleotides: TGTGCCAGCAGCGGGACAGGGAGGTCAGCTTTCTTT.

This clonotype was counted a few times. The chain couples TRBV27 to TRBJ1-3; no firm D call. V was clipped by 3 bases and J by 2 bases, with 5 bases between them. Germline V gene sequence: CDR1 MNHEY, CDR2 SMNVEV (reference sequence). This CDR3 contains 13 residues. CDR3 bases: TGTGCCAGCAGTTTTCATCCTGGAAACACCATATATTTT. It translates to CASSFHPGNTIYF.

The chain has TRBV27 and TRBJ2-2; 13 bases align to TRBD2. The V and J ends lost 1 base and 4 bases, in that order; junction bases with no gene match: 3. The CDR3 runs to 17 residues. Per the germline V gene, CDR1 is MNHEY and CDR2 is SMNVEV (reference sequence). The CDR3 region is CASSLFGLAGATGELFF. DNA of the CDR3: TGTGCCAGCAGTTTATTCGGACTAGCGGGAGCCACCGGGGAGCTGTTTTTT.

V is TRBV29-1 and J is TRBJ1-2, with D hard to call. The ends were cut back, 0 bases at V and 8 bases at J, with 13 bases in the middle. This CDR3 contains 13 residues. The V gene's germline CDR1 is SQVTM and CDR2 ANQGSEA. The CDR3: CSVEDSGSVGYTF. The CDR3 DNA reads TGCAGCGTTGAAGATTCGGGATCCGTCGGCTACACCTTC. Looking up the rest from reference TRBV29-1 and TRBJ1-2 gives the full variable domain: SAVISQKPSRDICQRGTSLTIQCQVDSQVTMMFWYRQQPGQSLTLIATANQGSEATYESGFVIDKFPISRPNLTFSTLTVSNMSPEDSSIYLCSVEDSGSVGYTFGSGTRLTVV.

This clonotype was observed a handful of times. The genes are TRBV7-2 and TRBJ2-1; 11 bases fit TRBD2. Germline-derived CDR1 and CDR2 are SGHTA and FQGNSA. J lost 9 bases, V lost 6 bases, and 10 bases had no gene match. The CDR3 extends over 15 amino acids. The CDR3 loop reads CASRKGLAEDREQFF. The CDR3, as DNA: TGTGCCAGCAGAAAGGGACTAGCGGAAGATCGTGAGCAGTTCTTC.

This clonotype was seen repeatedly, ten times or more. V gene TRBV6-2 or TRBV6-3 combines with J gene TRBJ2-5; D is possibly TRBD2 (6 bases). Germline V gene data show CDR1 as MNHEY and CDR2 as SVGEGT. The V and J ends lost 7 bases and 2 bases respectively, with 14 bases between them. The CDR3 loop spans 14 amino acids. The CDR3 DNA is TGTGCCAGCACCGTCACTGGGGGGCAAGAGACCCAGTACTTC. This sequence encodes CASTVTGGQETQYF.

The sample holds a few counts of this clonotype. The CDR3 DNA sequence: TGTGCCAGCACCCTACTTGAACCCTCGGGAGAGACCCAGTACTTC. Translating gives CASTLLEPSGETQYF. V and J are TRBV7-8 and TRBJ2-5; unclear D gene. V lost 7 bases and J 4 bases, leaving 19 bases between the germline ends. The CDR3 totals 15 residues. Looked up from germline, CDR1 is SGHVS and CDR2 is FQNEAQ.

This clonotype has only a few counts. The rearrangement uses TRBV19 and TRBJ1-5; D might be TRBD1 (5 bases). V lost 4 bases and J 10 bases, leaving 14 bases between the germline ends. The CDR3 sequence is 13 residues long. Germline V gives CDR1 LNHDA, CDR2 SQIVND (reference sequence). The CDR3 sequence is CASSKQAQLPQHF. The CDR3 DNA follows: TGTGCCAGTAGTAAACAGGCGCAATTACCCCAGCATTTT.

CDR3 nucleotide sequence: TGTGCCAGCAGCTTAGTTGGTCTAGGGGACCGATTTCGGACGCAGTATTTT. Translation: CASSLVGLGDRFRTQYF. V is TRBV11-2 and J is TRBJ2-3, with D perhaps given as TRBD1 or TRBD2 (5 bases each). The V end was cut by 1 base, the J end by 9 bases, with 23 bases between. Germline CDR1 reads SGHAT; CDR2 reads FQNNGV. The CDR3 totals 17 residues. Complete variable domain (other parts from reference TRBV11-2 and TRBJ2-3): EAGVAQSPRYKIIEKRQSVAFWCNPISGHATLYWYQQILGQGPKLLIQFQNNGVVDDSQLPKDRFSAERLKGVDSTLKIQPAKLEDSAVYLCASSLVGLGDRFRTQYFGPGTRLTVL.

The chain is built from TRBV10-1 and TRBJ1-1, with TRBD1 as a possible D gene (5 bases). CDR3 length: 12 amino acids. Trimming removed 3 bases from V and 4 bases from J, with 6 bases in between. Germline V gene data show CDR1 as WNHNN and CDR2 as SYGVQD (reference sequence). The CDR3 DNA reads TGCGCCAGCAGTGACAGGGCCACTGAAGCTTTCTTT. This encodes CASSDRATEAFF.

The chain employs TRBV7-9 and TRBJ1-1, with 7 bases fitting TRBD1. This CDR3 region has 14 residues. With 1 base clipped from V and 7 bases from J, the junction kept 6 bases outside the gene matches. CDR1 and CDR2 (germline): SEHNR, FQNEAQ (reference sequence). CDR3 nucleotides: TGTGCCAGCAGCTTAGAGTCGGGACAGAGTGAAGCTTTCTTT. Its translation is CASSLESGQSEAFF.

This clonotype has just a few counts. The V gene is TRBV6-6, the J gene TRBJ1-3; maybe TRBD1 (5 bases). Between the trimmed V and J ends, which lost 6 bases and 1 base, there was a span of 10 bases. This CDR3 is 14 amino acids long. CDR1 and CDR2 (germline): MNHNY, SVGAGI (reference sequence). For the CDR3, the DNA is TGTGCCAGCAGCCGCGACAGATCTGGAAACACCATATATTTT. Translation: CASSRDRSGNTIYF.